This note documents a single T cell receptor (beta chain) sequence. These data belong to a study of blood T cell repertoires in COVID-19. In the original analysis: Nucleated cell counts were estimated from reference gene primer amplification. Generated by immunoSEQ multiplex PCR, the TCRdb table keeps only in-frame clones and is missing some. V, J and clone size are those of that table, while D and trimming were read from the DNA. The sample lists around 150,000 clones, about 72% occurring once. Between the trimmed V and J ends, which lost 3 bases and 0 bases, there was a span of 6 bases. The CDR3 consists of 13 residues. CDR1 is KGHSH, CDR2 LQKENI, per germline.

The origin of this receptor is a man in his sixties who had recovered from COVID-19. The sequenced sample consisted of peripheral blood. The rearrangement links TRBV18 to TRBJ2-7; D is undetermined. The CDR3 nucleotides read TGTGCCAGCTCACCGGCGGACTCCTACGAGCAGTACTTC. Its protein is CASSPADSYEQYF.